This T cell receptor (beta chain) originates from a study of T cell responses to AZD1222 COVID-19 vaccine. Findings and caveats of the study: CD4 TCRs covered the whole spike, strongest at regions 160-218 and 743-854. Breadth and depth of Spike-specific TCRs rose after two AZD1222 doses. Females outnumbered males among donors, who were mostly white British; clonal diversity was possibly underestimated. Only a handful of individuals given AZD1222 were seropositive at baseline.

Sequenced by immunoSEQ multiplex PCR; TCRdb stores in-frame clones only, minus some. In the table there are 180,000 or so clones, roughly 89% of which are singletons. A note on this clone: Its specificity is unknown.

The source is an adult in good health. The specimen comprised peripheral blood, sampled on day 0 of AZD1222 vaccination.

The CDR3 reads CSASAPYGYTF. The CDR3 nucleotides read TGCAGTGCTAGTGCACCTTATGGCTACACCTTC. V and J are TRBV20-1 and TRBJ1-2; D is unclear. With 3 bases removed from V and 5 bases from J, the gap between germline ends came to 7 bases. Germline V CDR1 and CDR2: DFQATT, SNEGSKA (reference sequence). CDR3 length: 11 residues.